What follows describes a single T cell receptor (beta chain). The germline V gene has CDR1 MNHEY and CDR2 SVGAGI. CDR3 length: 11 amino acids. Trimming shortened V by 5 bases and J by 8 bases, and 9 bases separated the two germline ends. Source study methods: In the immunoSEQ data, sequences were junction-only and lacked quality scores, so filtering differed. Clones were read by immunoSEQ multiplex PCR, and TCRdb kept only the in-frame ones, dropping some. That table supplies the V and J calls and clone size; D and trimming were determined from the DNA. Of millions of clones listed, about 95% are singletons. The naive CD8 population came from CD45RO-negative cells selected for CCR7, without terminally differentiated effector memory CD45RA+ cells. Among the donors, all were Caucasian adults who lived in Nashville, Tennessee. This sample stems from a study of shared clonotypes between healthy human individuals. Study details: Every donor yielded three CD4 naive, three CD4 memory, two CD8 naive and one CD8 memory plate.

The TCR sequence derives from a man aged 18 to 30 in good health. The sequencing input was naive CD8+ T cells sorted from blood. V is TRBV6-5 and J is TRBJ1-2; D is possibly TRBD1 (6 bases). The CDR3 region is CASSGTWGYTF. The CDR3 coding sequence is TGTGCCAGCAGTGGGACATGGGGCTACACCTTC.